The next 19 T cell receptor beta chains were all read from a single sample in a study of cytomegalovirus exposure and HLA in healthy donors. 60 Vbeta and 13 Jbeta primers were used in PCR. Libraries were prepared by immunoSEQ multiplex PCR; TCRdb keeps only in-frame clonotypes and omits some of them. The data hold under 150,000 clones, with approximately 81% observed a single time. The sequenced sample consisted of PBMCs. The receptors were gathered from a woman between 25 and 40 years old in good health and CMV-seronegative.

The rearrangement links TRBV19 to TRBJ1-1; D is unresolved. V gave up 7 bases and J gave up 0 bases, with 12 bases separating them. The CDR3 has 14 amino acids. CDR1 is LNHDA and CDR2 is SQIVND in the germline V gene (reference sequence). The CDR3: CASMWSGMNTEAFF. The CDR3 DNA is TGTGCCAGTATGTGGTCAGGCATGAACACTGAAGCTTTCTTT. The variable domain in full, with the rest retrieved from reference TRBV19 and TRBJ1-1, is DGGITQSPKYLFRKEGQNVTLSCEQNLNHDAMYWYRQDPGQGLRLIYYSQIVNDFQKGDIAEGYSVSREKKESFPLTVTSAQKNPTAFYLCASMWSGMNTEAFFGQGTRLTVV.

The J gene is TRBJ1-1, the V gene TRBV27; D gene uncertain. Germline V gives CDR1 MNHEY, CDR2 SMNVEV (reference sequence). The CDR3 has 13 residues. The germline V and J ends were trimmed by 2 bases and 4 bases, with 8 bases remaining between them. The CDR3: CASSLTETTEAFF. The CDR3 DNA reads as TGTGCCAGCAGTTTAACAGAGACCACTGAAGCTTTCTTT.

This chain joins TRBV5-1 and TRBJ2-3; TRBD2 matches 7 bases. The germline V gene has CDR1 SGHRS and CDR2 YFSETQ. V trimming: 2 bases; J trimming: 0 bases; junction bases outside the gene matches: 3. The CDR3 is 15 residues long. CDR3 sequence (DNA): TGCGCCAGCAGCTTTCTAGCGGAAAGCACAGATACGCAGTATTTT. Translation: CASSFLAESTDTQYF.

The chain joins TRBV19 to TRBJ2-5; 9 nucleotides align to TRBD1. Germline V CDR1 and CDR2: LNHDA, SQIVND (reference sequence). V lost 9 bases and J lost 7; bases outside the gene matches: 12. The CDR3 consists of 14 residues. The CDR3 protein is CASQTGTGSRTQYF. DNA of the CDR3: TGTGCCAGCCAAACCGGGACAGGGTCGCGGACCCAGTACTTC.

This clone was observed a few times. One end of the junction fails to match germline, which may point to a read error. The V call is TRBV7-9, the J call TRBJ2-1, with 11 positions matching TRBD2. The germline CDR1 and CDR2 sequences are SEHNR and FQNEAQ (reference sequence). The CDR3 has 14 amino acids. Written as DNA, the CDR3 is TGTTCCAGCAGCCGTAGCGGGAGGGAGGTTGAGCAGTTCTTC. Encoded protein: CSSSRSGREVEQFF.

The rearrangement joins TRBV14 to TRBJ2-1; 7 bases align to TRBD2. Trimming took 7 bases from V and 4 from J; bases not matched to a gene: 4. The V gene's germline CDR1 is SGHDN and CDR2 FVKESK. The CDR3 has 13 amino acids. The CDR3 sequence: CASNGLEYNEQFF. The CDR3 DNA reads as TGTGCCAGCAACGGACTAGAGTACAATGAGCAGTTCTTC.

This clone is a singleton in its sample. This chain uses TRBV7-9 with TRBJ2-3; 9 positions agree with TRBD1. This CDR3 is 15 amino acids long. Germline CDR1 SEHNR, CDR2 FQNEAQ (reference sequence). Trimming at V came to 1 base and at J to 5 bases, leaving 4 bases not matched to a gene. CDR3 coding DNA: TGTGCCAGCAGCTTAGTCGGACAGGGGCAAGATACGCAGTATTTT. This gives the protein CASSLVGQGQDTQYF.

The CDR3: CASSTEAIANEQFF. The CDR3 DNA is TGCGCCAGCAGCACCGAGGCCATAGCAAATGAGCAGTTCTTC. The chain recombines TRBV5-1 with TRBJ2-1; D is undetermined. CDR3 size: 14 residues. Trimming took 4 bases from V and 7 from J, leaving 15 bases between them. Germline CDR1 SGHRS, CDR2 YFSETQ.

The chain has TRBV5-1 and TRBJ2-5; 7 positions match TRBD2. The DNA end favors TRBJ2-7, so the J call may be wrong. Germline V lookup: CDR1 SGHRS, CDR2 YFSETQ. CDR3 size: 13 residues. The CDR3 spells CASSRDYSYEQYF. CDR3 DNA: TGCGCCAGCAGTCGGGACTATTCCTACGAGCAGTACTTC.

This sequence joins TRBV7-2 and TRBJ2-7, with D perhaps matching TRBD2 (6 bases). Per the germline V gene, CDR1 is SGHTA and CDR2 is FQGNSA. Trimming cost V 5 bases and J 8 bases, with 13 bases left between them. This CDR3 has 12 amino acids. The CDR3: CASSLGGAKQYF. CDR3 bases: TGTGCCAGCAGCCTGGGGGGAGCTAAGCAGTACTTC.

V gene TRBV20-1 combines with J gene TRBJ1-2; D unclear. Trimming cost V 3 bases and J 6 bases, with 8 bases left between them. Germline loops: CDR1 DFQATT, CDR2 SNEGSKA (reference sequence). This CDR3 is 11 amino acids long. The CDR3 region is CSASAGNGYTF. The CDR3 region has the DNA TGCAGTGCTAGTGCGGGTAATGGCTACACCTTC.

The V and J genes are TRBV4-3 and TRBJ1-2; the D gene is possibly TRBD1 (6 bases). Trimming pared 1 base from V and 12 bases from J, leaving 18 bases between. Germline CDR1 is LGHNA and CDR2 is YSLEER. The CDR3 is made up of 14 amino acids. This CDR3 is CASSQGAGVPVDTF. DNA for the CDR3: TGCGCCAGCAGCCAAGGGGCAGGGGTACCGGTGGACACCTTC.

The V gene is TRBV6-1, the J gene TRBJ2-7; 13 nucleotides match TRBD2. There are 14 residues in the CDR3. After removal of 6 bases from V and 3 bases from J, the junction contained 2 bases not matched to a gene. Per germline, CDR1 MNHNS and CDR2 SASEGT. CDR3 residues: CASRTSGRGYEQYF. The CDR3 DNA reads TGTGCCAGCAGAACTAGCGGGAGGGGCTACGAGCAGTACTTC.

The V call is TRBV4-1, the J call TRBJ2-5; a possible D gene is TRBD2 (6 bases). V shed 4 bases and J shed 3 bases, with 21 bases lying between them. CDR3 length: 17 residues. In germline, CDR1 is MGHRA, CDR2 YSYEKL. The CDR3 reads CASSRTDGGGSKETQYF. In DNA form, the CDR3 reads TGCGCCAGCAGCCGAACCGACGGGGGTGGGTCCAAAGAGACCCAGTACTTC.

The sample holds one count of this clone. The chain is built from TRBV2 and TRBJ1-5, with D possibly being TRBD1 (6 bases). Per germline, CDR1 SNHLY and CDR2 FYNNEI. The CDR3 has 14 amino acids. Trimming left V 5 bases short and J 2 bases short, with 10 bases between. The CDR3 protein is CASSWDIGNQPQHF. For the CDR3, the DNA is TGTGCCAGCAGTTGGGACATCGGCAATCAGCCCCAGCATTTT.

The chain uses TRBV6-5 and TRBJ1-2; 10 nucleotides agree with TRBD1. The CDR3 has 14 residues. V gave up 6 bases and J gave up 5 bases; unmatched junction bases: 6. Germline lookup yields CDR1 MNHEY and CDR2 SVGAGI. The CDR3 DNA is TGTGCCAGCAGAACACCGGGACAGGGGTATGGCTACACCTTC. Translating it yields CASRTPGQGYGYTF.

The chain couples TRBV28 to TRBJ2-1, with 8 bases matching TRBD2. V shed 1 base and J 4 bases; nucleotides not matched to a gene: 9. Germline V gives CDR1 MDHEN, CDR2 SYDVKM. The CDR3 loop spans 17 amino acids. The CDR3 sequence is CASSLSGGRPPYNEQFF. The CDR3 DNA reads as TGTGCCAGCAGTTTATCTGGCGGGAGGCCTCCTTACAATGAGCAGTTCTTC.

The chain combines TRBV5-1 with TRBJ1-4; possibly TRBD1 for D (5 bases). This CDR3 has 16 residues. CDR1 is SGHRS, CDR2 YFSETQ, per germline. V was clipped by 4 bases and J by 5 bases, with 18 bases between them. The CDR3 sequence is CASSHGSGRSNEKLFF. The CDR3 DNA reads as TGCGCCAGCAGCCATGGGTCAGGGCGCTCCAATGAAAAACTGTTTTTT. Combining the CDR3 with reference TRBV5-1 and TRBJ1-4 gives the whole variable domain KAGVTQTPRYLIKTRGQQVTLSCSPISGHRSVSWYQQTPGQGLQFLFEYFSETQRNKGNFPGRFSGRQFSNSRSEMNVSTLELGDSALYLCASSHGSGRSNEKLFFGSGTQLSVL.

The chain recombines TRBV6-1 with TRBJ2-1, with D unclear. The CDR3 has 15 amino acids. Germline CDR1 and CDR2: MNHNS and SASEGT. Trimming cost V 2 bases and J 0 bases, with 8 bases left between them. CDR3 sequence: CASSELFSSYNEQFF. The DNA of the CDR3 is TGTGCCAGCAGTGAACTGTTTAGCTCCTACAATGAGCAGTTCTTC.